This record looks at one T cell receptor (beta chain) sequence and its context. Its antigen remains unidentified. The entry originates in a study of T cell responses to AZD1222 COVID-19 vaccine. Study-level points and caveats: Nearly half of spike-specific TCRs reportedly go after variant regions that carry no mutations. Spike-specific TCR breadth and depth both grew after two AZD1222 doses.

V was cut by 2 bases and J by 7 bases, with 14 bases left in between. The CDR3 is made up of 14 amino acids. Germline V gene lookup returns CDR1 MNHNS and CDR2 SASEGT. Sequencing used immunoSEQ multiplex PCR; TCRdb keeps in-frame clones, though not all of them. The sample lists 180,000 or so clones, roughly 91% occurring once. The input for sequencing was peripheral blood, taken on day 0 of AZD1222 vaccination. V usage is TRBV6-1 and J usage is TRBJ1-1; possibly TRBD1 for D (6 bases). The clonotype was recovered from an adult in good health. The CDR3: CASSELGQSLEAFF. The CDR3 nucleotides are TGTGCCAGCAGTGAACTCGGACAGTCACTTGAAGCTTTCTTT.